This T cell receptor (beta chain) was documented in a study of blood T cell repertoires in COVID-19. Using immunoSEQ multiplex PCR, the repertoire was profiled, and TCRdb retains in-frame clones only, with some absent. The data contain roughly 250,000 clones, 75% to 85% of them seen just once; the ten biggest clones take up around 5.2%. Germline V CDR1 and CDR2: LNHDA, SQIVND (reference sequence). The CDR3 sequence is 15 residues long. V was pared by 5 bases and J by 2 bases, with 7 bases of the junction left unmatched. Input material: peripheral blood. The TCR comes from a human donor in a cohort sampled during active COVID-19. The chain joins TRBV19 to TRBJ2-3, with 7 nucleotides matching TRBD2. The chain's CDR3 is CASSWARGDTDTQYF. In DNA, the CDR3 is TGTGCCAGTAGTTGGGCTCGGGGGGACACAGATACGCAGTATTTT.